The clone carrying this T cell receptor beta chain was counted many times. Its specificity is not known. The data originate from a study of early T cells in non-severe SARS-CoV-2 infection. Study details: Bulk RNA from unsorted whole blood was sequenced; chains were unpaired. Findings of the study overall: VDJdb matching favored anti-spike CD8 responses, missing private and CD4 specificities.

cDNA molecules, individually, were tagged with unique molecular identifiers. TCRdb itself ran the 5' RACE reads through MiXCR, one entry per CDR3 protein. Here the sample spans around 52,000 distinct CDR3 sequences, under 14% being singletons. After removal of 8 bases from V and 5 bases from J, the junction contained 14 bases not matched to a gene. The CDR3 contains 15 residues. The source is an adult who was a healthcare worker with PCR-confirmed SARS-CoV-2 infection or an uninfected control (not recorded which). The sequenced sample was whole blood. This chain uses TRBV12-3 or TRBV12-4 with TRBJ2-5; 7 positions agree with TRBD2. The CDR3 region is CASQQSGATAETQYF. The DNA of the CDR3 is TGTGCCAGCCAGCAAAGCGGGGCGACCGCGGAGACCCAGTACTTC.